These 16 T cell receptor beta chains came from one sample sequenced in a study of blood T cell repertoires in COVID-19. TCRdb keeps only in-frame clones here, not all; method: immunoSEQ multiplex PCR. The table includes about 170,000 clones, roughly 79% detected once. The sequenced sample was peripheral blood. These TCRs come from a woman older than 75 with acute or convalescent COVID-19.

This clone was found a few times. The genes are TRBV21-1 and TRBJ1-4. TRBV21-1 is a pseudogene locus. The CDR3 has 17 residues. The CDR3 region is CASSKYRGWRTNEKLFF. Here the CDR3 DNA reads TGTGCCAGCAGCAAATATCGGGGGTGGCGGACTAATGAAAAACTGTTTTTT.

V gene TRBV19 combines with J gene TRBJ1-1; D unresolved. The CDR3 sequence is 11 residues long. The V gene's germline CDR1 is LNHDA and CDR2 SQIVND (reference sequence). V shed 7 bases and J shed 5 bases, with 8 bases lying between them. The CDR3 spells CASTRMTEAFF. As DNA, the CDR3 is TGTGCCAGTACCAGGATGACTGAAGCTTTCTTT.

In its sample, this clone was seen a few times. The sample carries other DNA sequences with the same CDR3. The chain employs TRBV2 and TRBJ1-2, with D possibly TRBD1 on 5 matching bases. The CDR3 is 14 amino acids. Germline V lookup: CDR1 SNHLY, CDR2 FYNNEI. V was cut by 7 bases and J by 0 bases, with 12 bases left in between. The CDR3 nucleotides read TGTGCCAGCACGCCCGGGGGAGCTAACTATGGCTACACCTTC. Translation gives CASTPGGANYGYTF.

This clone occurred once. The chain employs TRBV30 and TRBJ2-3; 8 positions agree with TRBD2. This CDR3 has 19 amino acids. The V segment lost 0 bases and the J segment 1 base; nucleotides outside the gene matches: 15. Looked up from germline, CDR1 is GTSNPN and CDR2 is SVGIG (reference sequence). DNA for the CDR3: TGTGCCTGGAGTGTATATACCAGCGGGAGACGGTTAGGCACAGATACGCAGTATTTT. Protein sequence: CAWSVYTSGRRLGTDTQYF.

The rearrangement links TRBV5-1 to TRBJ1-1; unclear D gene. V lost 0 bases and J lost 7, with 10 bases in between. The CDR3 consists of 13 residues. Per germline, CDR1 SGHRS and CDR2 YFSETQ. The CDR3 bases are TGCGCCAGCAGCTTGGACAGAGTTGGTGAAGCTTTCTTT. This sequence encodes CASSLDRVGEAFF.

The chain links TRBV2 to TRBJ1-6; a weak D match, TRBD1 (5 bases). CDR3 length: 18 amino acids. Trimming cost V 1 base and J 8 bases, with 21 bases left between them. CDR1 and CDR2 from the germline V gene are SNHLY and FYNNEI. The CDR3 spells CASSEGRVGLAEDSPLHF. CDR3 DNA: TGTGCCAGCAGTGAAGGTAGAGTGGGACTAGCAGAGGATTCACCCCTCCACTTT.

The V and J genes are TRBV30 and TRBJ2-7; TRBD1 agrees at 8 bases. Germline CDR1 is GTSNPN and CDR2 is SVGIG (reference sequence). This CDR3 is 14 amino acids long. Unmatched junction bases numbered 9, after V lost 6 bases and J lost 2 bases. In DNA, the CDR3 is TGTGCCTGTTCCCAGGGGGCATTTACCTACGAGCAGTACTTC. It yields the protein CACSQGAFTYEQYF.

This chain uses TRBV11-3 with TRBJ2-1; TRBD2 matches 14 bases. After removal of 6 bases from V and 8 bases from J, the junction contained 9 bases not matched to a gene. Germline V lookup: CDR1 SGHNT, CDR2 YENEEA. This CDR3 comprises 16 residues. The CDR3 is CASSGGLAGGPDEQFF. The CDR3 region has the DNA TGTGCCAGCAGTGGAGGACTAGCGGGAGGCCCCGATGAGCAGTTCTTC.

The genes are TRBV18 and TRBJ2-1; 12 bases fit TRBD2. The CDR3 contains 14 residues. After removal of 5 bases from V and 7 bases from J, the junction contained 3 bases not matched to a gene. Germline values: CDR1 KGHSH, CDR2 LQKENI. The CDR3 protein is CASSRLAGVNEQFF. DNA for the CDR3: TGTGCCAGCTCAAGACTAGCGGGAGTTAATGAGCAGTTCTTC.

The genes are TRBV5-8 and TRBJ1-4; a possible D gene is TRBD1 (5 bases). V was trimmed by 0 bases and J by 15 bases, leaving 18 bases between them. CDR1 and CDR2 (germline): SGHTS, YDEGEE. The CDR3 runs 14 residues. The CDR3 DNA reads as TGTGCCAGCAGCTTGGATTCCATACTCATAGGGGTGTTTTTT. It translates to CASSLDSILIGVFF.

This rearrangement joins TRBV7-6 to TRBJ2-1, with a tentative D call TRBD1 (5 bases). This CDR3 comprises 15 residues. V was shortened by 7 bases and J by 4 bases, with 17 bases between the two germline ends. The germline gives CDR1 SGHVS, CDR2 FNYEAQ. CDR3 in DNA: TGTGCCAGCACCCTCAACAAGGGGCAATACAATGAGCAGTTCTTC. This gives the protein CASTLNKGQYNEQFF.

V is TRBV5-1 and J is TRBJ2-7; TRBD1 agrees at 7 bases. The CDR3 loop spans 14 amino acids. CDR1 SGHRS and CDR2 YFSETQ come from the germline V gene. With 0 bases clipped from V and 4 bases from J, the junction kept 4 bases outside the gene matches. The CDR3 nucleotides read TGCGCCAGCAGCTTGGAAGGGGGCAAGTACGAGCAGTACTTC. It encodes CASSLEGGKYEQYF.

V and J are TRBV9 and TRBJ2-7; 8 nucleotides align to TRBD1. Trimming at V came to 5 bases and at J to 4 bases, leaving 11 bases not matched to a gene. From germline, CDR1 is SGDLS and CDR2 YYNGEE. The CDR3 has 15 residues. Written as DNA, the CDR3 is TGTGCCAGCAGTTCAGGACAGGGAAATCGATACGAGCAGTACTTC. Translation: CASSSGQGNRYEQYF.

The chain employs TRBV2 and TRBJ2-7; a weak D match, TRBD1 (5 bases). This CDR3 has 13 amino acids. The V gene lost 5 bases and the J gene lost 7 bases, with 15 bases spanning the gap. The V gene's germline CDR1 is SNHLY and CDR2 FYNNEI. CDR3 protein: CASSTIGEWEQYF. CDR3 coding DNA: TGTGCCAGCAGTACAATAGGGGAATGGGAGCAGTACTTC.

This clone was found a few times. The rearrangement links TRBV7-8 to TRBJ1-5, with 8 bases identical to TRBD1. The CDR3 spans 16 residues. Per the germline V gene, CDR1 is SGHVS and CDR2 is FQNEAQ. V was clipped by 5 bases and J by 6 bases; unmatched bases: 12. CDR3 sequence: CASSAQDRGGSQPQHF. The DNA for the CDR3 is TGTGCCAGCAGCGCCCAAGACAGGGGTGGAAGTCAGCCCCAGCATTTT.

This rearrangement joins TRBV4-1 to TRBJ1-1; 8 nucleotides line up with TRBD1. This CDR3 has 15 residues. Germline-derived CDR1 and CDR2 are MGHRA and YSYEKL. The V segment lost 6 bases and the J segment 4 bases; nucleotides outside the gene matches: 10. The CDR3 DNA reads as TGCGCCAGCAGAGGACAGGGAACCGGGAGCACTGAAGCTTTCTTT. Protein product: CASRGQGTGSTEAFF.